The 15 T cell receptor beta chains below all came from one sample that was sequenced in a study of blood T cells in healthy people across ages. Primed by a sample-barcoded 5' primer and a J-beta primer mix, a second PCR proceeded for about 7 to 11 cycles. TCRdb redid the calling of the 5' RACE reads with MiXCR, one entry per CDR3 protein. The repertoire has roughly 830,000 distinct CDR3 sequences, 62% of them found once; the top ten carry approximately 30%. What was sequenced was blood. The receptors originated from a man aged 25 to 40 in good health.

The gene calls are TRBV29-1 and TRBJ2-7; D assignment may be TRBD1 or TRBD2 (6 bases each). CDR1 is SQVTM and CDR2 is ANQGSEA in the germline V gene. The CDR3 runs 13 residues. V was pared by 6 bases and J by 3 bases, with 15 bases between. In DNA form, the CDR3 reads TGCAGCGTACCTACAGGGAGGCTCTACGAGCAGTACTTC. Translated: CSVPTGRLYEQYF.

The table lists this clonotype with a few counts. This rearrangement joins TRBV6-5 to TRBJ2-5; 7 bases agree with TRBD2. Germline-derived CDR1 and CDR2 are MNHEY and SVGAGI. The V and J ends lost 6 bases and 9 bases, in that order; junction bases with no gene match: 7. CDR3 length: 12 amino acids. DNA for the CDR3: TGTGCCAGCAGCCCACTGGGGGGGTCCCAGTACTTC. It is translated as CASSPLGGSQYF.

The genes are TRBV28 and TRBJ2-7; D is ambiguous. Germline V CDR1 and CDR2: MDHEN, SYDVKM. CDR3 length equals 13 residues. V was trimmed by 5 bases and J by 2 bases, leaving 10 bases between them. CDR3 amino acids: CASSPALAYEQYF. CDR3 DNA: TGTGCCAGCAGTCCGGCGCTCGCCTACGAGCAGTACTTC.

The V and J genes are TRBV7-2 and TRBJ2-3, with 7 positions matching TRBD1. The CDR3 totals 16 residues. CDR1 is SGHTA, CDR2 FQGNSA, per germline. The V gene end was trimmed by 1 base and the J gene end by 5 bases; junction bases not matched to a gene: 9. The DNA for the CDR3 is TGTGCCAGCAGCTTAGTGATTAGGGCAGGGGGAGATACGCAGTATTTT. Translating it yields CASSLVIRAGGDTQYF.

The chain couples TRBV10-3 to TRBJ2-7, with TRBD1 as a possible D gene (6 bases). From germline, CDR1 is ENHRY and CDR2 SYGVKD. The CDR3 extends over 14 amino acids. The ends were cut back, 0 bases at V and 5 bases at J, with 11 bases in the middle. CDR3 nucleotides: TGTGCCATCAGTGAGTCGACAGGTACGGACGAGCAGTACTTC. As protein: CAISESTGTDEQYF.

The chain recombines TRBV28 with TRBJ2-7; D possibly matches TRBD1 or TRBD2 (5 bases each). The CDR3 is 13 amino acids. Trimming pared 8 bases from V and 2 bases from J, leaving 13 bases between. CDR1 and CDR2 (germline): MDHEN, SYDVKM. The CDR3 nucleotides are TGTGCCAGCGGGGTGGGGGATCCCTACGAGCAGTACTTC. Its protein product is CASGVGDPYEQYF.

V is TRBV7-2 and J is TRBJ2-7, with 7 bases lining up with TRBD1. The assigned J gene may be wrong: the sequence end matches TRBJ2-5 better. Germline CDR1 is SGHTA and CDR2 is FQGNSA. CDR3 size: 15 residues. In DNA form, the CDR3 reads TGTGCCAGCAGGTTCGGACAGGCGGCGAGGCAGACCCAGTACTTC. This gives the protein CASRFGQAARQTQYF.

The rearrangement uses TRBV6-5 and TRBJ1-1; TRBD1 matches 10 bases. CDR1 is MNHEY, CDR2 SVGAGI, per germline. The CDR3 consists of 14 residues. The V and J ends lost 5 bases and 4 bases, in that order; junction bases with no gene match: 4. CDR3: CASSRQGASTEAFF. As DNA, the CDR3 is TGTGCCAGCAGTAGACAGGGGGCGAGCACTGAAGCTTTCTTT.

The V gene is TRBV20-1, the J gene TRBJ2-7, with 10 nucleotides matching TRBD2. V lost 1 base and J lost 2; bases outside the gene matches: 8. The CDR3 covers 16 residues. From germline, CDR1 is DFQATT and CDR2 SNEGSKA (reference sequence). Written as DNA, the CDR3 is TGCAGTGCTAGAGGACCCCTAGCGGGGGCTACCTACGAGCAGTACTTC. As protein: CSARGPLAGATYEQYF.

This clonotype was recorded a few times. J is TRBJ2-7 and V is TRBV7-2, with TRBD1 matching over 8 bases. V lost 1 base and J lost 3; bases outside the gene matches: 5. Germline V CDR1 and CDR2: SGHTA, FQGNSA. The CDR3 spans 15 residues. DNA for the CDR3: TGTGCCAGCAGCTTAGTCTTAGGACAGGGCTACGAGCAGTACTTC. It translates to CASSLVLGQGYEQYF.

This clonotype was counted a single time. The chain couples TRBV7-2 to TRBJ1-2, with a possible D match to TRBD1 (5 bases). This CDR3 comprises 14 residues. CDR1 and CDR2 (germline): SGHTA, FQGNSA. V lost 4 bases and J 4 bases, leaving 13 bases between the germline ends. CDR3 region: CASSYTGALYGYTF. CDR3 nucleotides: TGTGCCAGCAGCTACACAGGAGCCCTCTATGGCTACACCTTC.

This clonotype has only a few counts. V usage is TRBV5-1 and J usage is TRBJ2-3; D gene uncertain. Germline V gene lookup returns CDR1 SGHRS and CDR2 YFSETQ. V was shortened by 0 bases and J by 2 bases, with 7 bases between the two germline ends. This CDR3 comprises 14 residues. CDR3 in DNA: TGCGCCAGCAGCTTGGTGTTTATCACAGATACGCAGTATTTT. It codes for CASSLVFITDTQYF.

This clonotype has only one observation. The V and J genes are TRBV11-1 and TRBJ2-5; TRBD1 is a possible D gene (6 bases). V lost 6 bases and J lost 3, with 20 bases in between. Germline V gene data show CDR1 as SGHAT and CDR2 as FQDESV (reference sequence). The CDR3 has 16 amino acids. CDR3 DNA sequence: TGTGCCAGCAGGCAGAATACAGGGTCGGGAAAAGAGACCCAGTACTTC. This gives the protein CASRQNTGSGKETQYF.

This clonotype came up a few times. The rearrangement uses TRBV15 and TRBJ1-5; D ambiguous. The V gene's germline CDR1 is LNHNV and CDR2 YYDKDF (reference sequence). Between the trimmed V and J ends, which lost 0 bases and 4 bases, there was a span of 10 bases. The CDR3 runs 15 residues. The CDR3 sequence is CATSRDLMGNQPQHF. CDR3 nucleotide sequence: TGTGCCACCAGCAGAGATCTAATGGGAAATCAGCCCCAGCATTTT.

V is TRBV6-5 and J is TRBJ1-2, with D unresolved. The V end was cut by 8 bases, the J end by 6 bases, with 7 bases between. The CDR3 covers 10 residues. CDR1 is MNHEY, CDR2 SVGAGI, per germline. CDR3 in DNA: TGTGCCAGCTGGCGGGATGGCTACACCTTC. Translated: CASWRDGYTF.